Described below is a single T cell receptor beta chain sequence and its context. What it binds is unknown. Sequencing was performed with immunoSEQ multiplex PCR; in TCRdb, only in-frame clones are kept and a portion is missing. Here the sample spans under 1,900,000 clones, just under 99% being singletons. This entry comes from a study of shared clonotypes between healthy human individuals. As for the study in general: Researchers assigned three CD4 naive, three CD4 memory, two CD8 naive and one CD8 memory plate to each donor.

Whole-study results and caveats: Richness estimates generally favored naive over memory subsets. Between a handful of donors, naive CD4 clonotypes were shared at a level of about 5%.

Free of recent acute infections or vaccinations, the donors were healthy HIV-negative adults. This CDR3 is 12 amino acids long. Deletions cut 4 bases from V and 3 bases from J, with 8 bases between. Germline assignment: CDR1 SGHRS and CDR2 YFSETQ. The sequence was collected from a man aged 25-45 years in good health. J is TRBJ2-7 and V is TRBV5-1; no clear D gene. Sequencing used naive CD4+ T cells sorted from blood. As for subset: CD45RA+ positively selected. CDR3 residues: CASSDPYYEQYF. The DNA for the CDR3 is TGCGCCAGCAGCGACCCGTACTACGAGCAGTACTTC. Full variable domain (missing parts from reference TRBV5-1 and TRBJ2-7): KAGVTQTPRYLIKTRGQQVTLSCSPISGHRSVSWYQQTPGQGLQFLFEYFSETQRNKGNFPGRFSGRQFSNSRSEMNVSTLELGDSALYLCASSDPYYEQYFGPGTRLTVT.